The clone carrying this TCR beta chain was counted many times. No antigen is known for it. Time point in this sample: healthy volunteer bleed at 6 weeks. It was unfractionated whole blood from which total RNA was extracted. This sample is drawn from a study of human T cells and chemical hapten exposure. General study points: The study found that DPC sensitization did not change TCRs above 1 in 1000 frequency.

In the library, unique molecular identifiers were attached to individual cDNA molecules. From the RACE reads, TCRdb called clonotypes with MiXCR, one entry per CDR3 protein. The sample includes 40,000 to 45,000 distinct CDR3 sequences, roughly 3.5% of them seen just once. The CDR3 runs to 13 residues. Germline V gene sequence: CDR1 SGHAT, CDR2 FQNNGV. V dropped 1 base and J dropped 5 bases, with 9 bases sitting between them. V usage is TRBV11-2 and J usage is TRBJ2-7; D gene unclear. Sequencing was done on a sample of whole blood. The source of this sequence is a human donor in good health. Some clones in this sample may be carry-over from other donors' samples. The CDR3 spells CASSLADLDEQYF. CDR3 nucleotide sequence: TGTGCCAGCAGCTTAGCTGACTTGGACGAGCAGTACTTC.